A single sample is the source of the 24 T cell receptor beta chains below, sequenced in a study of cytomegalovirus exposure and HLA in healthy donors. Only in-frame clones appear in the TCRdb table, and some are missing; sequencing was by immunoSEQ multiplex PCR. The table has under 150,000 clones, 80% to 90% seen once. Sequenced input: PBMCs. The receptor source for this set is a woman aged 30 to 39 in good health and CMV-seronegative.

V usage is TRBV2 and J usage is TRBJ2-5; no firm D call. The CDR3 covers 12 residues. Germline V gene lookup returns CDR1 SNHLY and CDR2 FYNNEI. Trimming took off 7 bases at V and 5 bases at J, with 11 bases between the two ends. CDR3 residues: CASIWSLETQYF. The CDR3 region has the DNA TGTGCCAGCATCTGGAGTCTGGAGACCCAGTACTTC.

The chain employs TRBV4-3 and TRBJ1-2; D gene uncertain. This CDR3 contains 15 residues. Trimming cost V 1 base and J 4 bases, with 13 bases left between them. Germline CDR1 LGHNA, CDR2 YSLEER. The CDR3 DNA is TGCGCCAGCAGCCAAGCCATCTCGATCGGCTATGGCTACACCTTC. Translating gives CASSQAISIGYGYTF.

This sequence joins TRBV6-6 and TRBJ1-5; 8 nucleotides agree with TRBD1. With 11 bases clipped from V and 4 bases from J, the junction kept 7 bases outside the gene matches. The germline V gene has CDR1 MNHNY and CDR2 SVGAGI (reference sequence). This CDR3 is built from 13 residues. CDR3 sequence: CAGSGQENQPQHF. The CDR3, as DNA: TGTGCCGGCTCGGGACAGGAAAATCAGCCCCAGCATTTT.

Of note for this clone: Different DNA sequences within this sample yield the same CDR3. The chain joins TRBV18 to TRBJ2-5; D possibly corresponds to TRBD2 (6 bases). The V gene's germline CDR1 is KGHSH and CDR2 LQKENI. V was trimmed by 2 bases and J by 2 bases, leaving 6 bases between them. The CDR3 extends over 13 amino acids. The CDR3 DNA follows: TGTGCCAGCTCACCAGGACTACAAGAGACCCAGTACTTC. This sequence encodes CASSPGLQETQYF.

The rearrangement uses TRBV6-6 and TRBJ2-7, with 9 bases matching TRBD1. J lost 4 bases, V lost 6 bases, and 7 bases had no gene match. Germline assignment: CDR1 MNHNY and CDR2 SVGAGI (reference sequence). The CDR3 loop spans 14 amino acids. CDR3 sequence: CASRGQGSSYEQYF. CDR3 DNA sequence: TGTGCCAGCAGGGGACAGGGAAGCTCTTACGAGCAGTACTTC.

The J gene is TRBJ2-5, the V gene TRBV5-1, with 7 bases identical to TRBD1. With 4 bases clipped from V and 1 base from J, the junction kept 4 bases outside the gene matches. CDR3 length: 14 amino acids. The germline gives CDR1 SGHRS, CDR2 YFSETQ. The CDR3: CASSPGQSQETQYF. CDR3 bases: TGCGCCAGCAGCCCGGGACAGAGCCAAGAGACCCAGTACTTC.

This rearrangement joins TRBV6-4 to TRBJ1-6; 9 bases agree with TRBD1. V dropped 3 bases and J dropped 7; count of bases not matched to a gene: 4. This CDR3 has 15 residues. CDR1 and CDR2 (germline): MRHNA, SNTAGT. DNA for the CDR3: TGTGCCAGCAGTGAGTCCGGGACAGGGAATTCACCCCTCCACTTT. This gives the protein CASSESGTGNSPLHF.

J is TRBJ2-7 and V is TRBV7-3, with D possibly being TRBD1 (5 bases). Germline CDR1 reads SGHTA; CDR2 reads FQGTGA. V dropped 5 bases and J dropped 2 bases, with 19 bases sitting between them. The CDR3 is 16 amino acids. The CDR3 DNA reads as TGTGCCAGCAGCCCCGATGGTAGGGGTGCTACCTACGAGCAGTACTTC. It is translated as CASSPDGRGATYEQYF.

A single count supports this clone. The CDR3 nucleotides read TGTGCCAGCAGCCGGGGACAGGGCTATGGCTACACCTTC. Amino acid sequence: CASSRGQGYGYTF. V gene TRBV14 combines with J gene TRBJ1-2; TRBD1 aligns across 9 bases. This CDR3 spans 13 amino acids. Per the germline V gene, CDR1 is SGHDN and CDR2 is FVKESK. The ends lost 4 bases at V and 4 bases at J; junction bases unmatched: 1.

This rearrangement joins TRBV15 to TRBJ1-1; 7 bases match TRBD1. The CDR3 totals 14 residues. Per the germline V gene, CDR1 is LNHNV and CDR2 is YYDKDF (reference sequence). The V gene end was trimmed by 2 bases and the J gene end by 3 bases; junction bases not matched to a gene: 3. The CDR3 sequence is CATSRRTGDTEAFF. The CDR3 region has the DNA TGTGCCACCAGCAGACGAACAGGGGACACTGAAGCTTTCTTT.

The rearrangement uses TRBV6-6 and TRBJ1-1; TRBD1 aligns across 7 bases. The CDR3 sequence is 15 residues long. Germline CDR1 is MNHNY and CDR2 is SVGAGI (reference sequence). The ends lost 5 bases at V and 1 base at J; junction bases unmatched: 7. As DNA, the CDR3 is TGTGCCAGCAGTACCCGGACAGGAGGGAACACTGAAGCTTTCTTT. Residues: CASSTRTGGNTEAFF.

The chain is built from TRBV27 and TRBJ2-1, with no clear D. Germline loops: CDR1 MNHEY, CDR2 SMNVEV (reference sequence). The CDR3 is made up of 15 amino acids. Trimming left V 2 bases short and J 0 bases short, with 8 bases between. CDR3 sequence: CASSLGSSSYNEQFF. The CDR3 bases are TGTGCCAGCAGTTTAGGTTCGAGCTCCTACAATGAGCAGTTCTTC.

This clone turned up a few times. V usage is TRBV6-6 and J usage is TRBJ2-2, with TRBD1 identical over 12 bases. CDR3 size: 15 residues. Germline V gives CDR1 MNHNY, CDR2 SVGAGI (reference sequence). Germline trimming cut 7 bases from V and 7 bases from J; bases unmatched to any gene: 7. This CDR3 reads CASTPGQGAIGELFF. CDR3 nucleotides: TGTGCCAGCACTCCGGGACAGGGGGCGATCGGGGAGCTGTTTTTT.

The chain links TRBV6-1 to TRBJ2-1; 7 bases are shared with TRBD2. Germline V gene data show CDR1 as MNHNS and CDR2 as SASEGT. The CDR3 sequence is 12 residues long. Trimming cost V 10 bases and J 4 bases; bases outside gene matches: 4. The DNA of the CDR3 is TGTGCCATGGGGGGGGGATACAATGAGCAGTTCTTC. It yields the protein CAMGGGYNEQFF.

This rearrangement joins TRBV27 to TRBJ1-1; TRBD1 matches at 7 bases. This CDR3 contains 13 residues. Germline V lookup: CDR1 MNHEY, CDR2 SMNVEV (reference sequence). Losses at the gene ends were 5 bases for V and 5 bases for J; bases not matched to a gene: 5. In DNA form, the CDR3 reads TGTGCCAGCAGTCTGACAGGGACGACTGAAGCTTTCTTT. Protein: CASSLTGTTEAFF.

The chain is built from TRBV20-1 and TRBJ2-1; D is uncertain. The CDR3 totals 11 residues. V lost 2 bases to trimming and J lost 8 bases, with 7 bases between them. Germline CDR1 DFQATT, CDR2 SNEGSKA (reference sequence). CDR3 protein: CSARRRDEQFF. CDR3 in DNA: TGCAGTGCTAGACGCCGGGATGAGCAGTTCTTC.

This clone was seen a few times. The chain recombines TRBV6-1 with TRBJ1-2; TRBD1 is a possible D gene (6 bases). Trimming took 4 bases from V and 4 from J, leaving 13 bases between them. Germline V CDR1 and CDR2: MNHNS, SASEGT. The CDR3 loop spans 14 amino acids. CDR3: CASSASRQVYGYTF. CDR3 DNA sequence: TGTGCCAGCAGTGCCTCCCGACAGGTCTATGGCTACACCTTC.

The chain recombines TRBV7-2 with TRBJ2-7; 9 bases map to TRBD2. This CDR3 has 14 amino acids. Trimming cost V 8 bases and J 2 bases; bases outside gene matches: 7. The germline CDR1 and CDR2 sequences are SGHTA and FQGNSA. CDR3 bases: TGTGCCAGCGGTTGGCTAGCGGGGCCCTACGAGCAGTACTTC. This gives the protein CASGWLAGPYEQYF.

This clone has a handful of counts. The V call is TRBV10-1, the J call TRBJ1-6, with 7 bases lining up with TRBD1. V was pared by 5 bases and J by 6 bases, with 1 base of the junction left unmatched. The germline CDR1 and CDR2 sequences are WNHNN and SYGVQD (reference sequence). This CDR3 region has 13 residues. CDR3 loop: CASSRDSNSPLHF. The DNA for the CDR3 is TGCGCCAGCAGTCGGGACAGTAATTCACCCCTCCACTTT.

The chain's CDR3 is CASINRGTSGNEQFF. For the CDR3, the DNA is TGTGCCAGCATCAACAGGGGGACTAGCGGCAATGAGCAGTTCTTC. The chain links TRBV6-6 to TRBJ2-1; 11 bases line up with TRBD2. J was trimmed by 6 bases and V by 7 bases; bases with no gene match: 8. The CDR3 is 15 amino acids. Germline V gene data show CDR1 as MNHNY and CDR2 as SVGAGI (reference sequence).

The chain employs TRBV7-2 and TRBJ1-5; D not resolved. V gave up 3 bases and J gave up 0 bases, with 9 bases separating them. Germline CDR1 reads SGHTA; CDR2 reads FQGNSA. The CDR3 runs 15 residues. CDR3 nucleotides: TGTGCCAGCAGCTTGTTCCGGGGTAGCAATCAGCCCCAGCATTTT. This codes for CASSLFRGSNQPQHF.

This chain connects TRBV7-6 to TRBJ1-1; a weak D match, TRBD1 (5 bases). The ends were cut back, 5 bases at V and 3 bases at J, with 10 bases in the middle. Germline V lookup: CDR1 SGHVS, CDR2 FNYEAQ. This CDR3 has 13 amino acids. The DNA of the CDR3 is TGTGCCAGCAGCCCGACGGGGGACACTGAAGCTTTCTTT. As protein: CASSPTGDTEAFF.

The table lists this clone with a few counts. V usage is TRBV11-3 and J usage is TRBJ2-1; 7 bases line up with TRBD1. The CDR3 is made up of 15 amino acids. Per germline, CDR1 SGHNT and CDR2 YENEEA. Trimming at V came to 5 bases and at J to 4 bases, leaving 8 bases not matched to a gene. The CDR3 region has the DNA TGTGCCAGCAGCCGCGCCGGGACAGAGTACAATGAGCAGTTCTTC. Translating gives CASSRAGTEYNEQFF.

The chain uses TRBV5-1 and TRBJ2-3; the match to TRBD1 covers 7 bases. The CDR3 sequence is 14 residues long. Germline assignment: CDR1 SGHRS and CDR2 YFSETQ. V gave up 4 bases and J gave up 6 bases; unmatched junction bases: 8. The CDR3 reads CASSGGQPRDTQYF. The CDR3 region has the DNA TGCGCCAGCAGCGGGGGACAGCCTCGGGATACGCAGTATTTT.